The T cell receptor (beta chain) under discussion was sequenced for a study of cytomegalovirus exposure and HLA in healthy donors. Study results and limitations: Some TCR beta chains (approximately 180 of them) were listed as cytomegalovirus-associated.

Points on this clone: What it binds is not known.

Germline loops: CDR1 MNHEY, CDR2 SVGAGI. The CDR3 sequence is 13 residues long. V lost 2 bases and J 4 bases, leaving 8 bases between the germline ends. Sequenced by immunoSEQ multiplex PCR; TCRdb stores in-frame clones only, minus some. This table holds some 140,000 clones, about four fifths found once. The sequence came from a woman aged 25 to 45 in good health and CMV-seronegative. The sample comprised PBMCs. The rearrangement joins TRBV6-5 to TRBJ1-2; possibly TRBD1 for D (6 bases). The DNA of the CDR3 is TGTGCCAGCAGTTACGGGGGCGGCTATGGCTACACCTTC. Translated: CASSYGGGYGYTF.